The following is a TCR beta chain sequence with its context. Its binding antigen is unknown. The input lacks base qualities; no much larger clone sits a single base away. TCRB CDR3 regions were amplified from roughly 1.8 ug genomic DNA, or all available DNA if less, using the immunoSEQ assay. Multiplex PCR used 60 forward primers for TCR V beta segments and 13 reverse primers for J beta segments. Synthetic control templates were spiked into each sample at limiting dilution to estimate reads per starting template. Reads of 87 bp were generated by sequencing on the Illumina HiSeq System. As for the authors' bioinformatics: PCR and sequencing errors were removed by a nearest neighbor algorithm that merged closely related sequences. TCR overlap was defined as the percentage of unique tumor TCR beta sequences that were also present in the same patient's peripheral blood. Imported from immuneACCESS, the table was reduced by TCRdb to in-frame sequences with V and J called. These copies leave out some clones; in studies compared against another copy, an unresolved V gene accounts for under half, and the cause of the remainder is not known. V, J and clone size are taken as reported in that table, and D and trimming were inferred from the DNA itself. This sample lists about 92,000 clones; more than 75% were detected once. The ten most abundant clones make up 15% to 17% of the sample.

Patients were selected for having adequate residual fresh-frozen tumor tissue and more than two years of available survival data. None of the glioblastoma patients carried an isocitrate dehydrogenase mutation, although molecular status otherwise varied. PBMC were collected before vaccination, two weeks after the third vaccination, and at tumor progression if progression occurred. Genomic DNA was extracted with the Qiagen DNeasy Blood extraction Kit. This sample was included in a study of glioma-infiltrating T cells after dendritic cell vaccination (dated by TCRdb to the mid-2010s). Broadly, across the study: The cohort included 15 or so glioblastoma patients drawn from Phase I and II dendritic cell vaccination trials, of whom 9 were newly diagnosed and 6 had recurrent disease. Survival after dendritic cell vaccination was correlated with TCR sequencing metrics, including TIL content and tumor-blood repertoire overlap. Between about 2003 and 2013, patients were given autologous tumor lysate-pulsed dendritic cell vaccination. In glioblastoma patients vaccinated with dendritic cells, deep sequencing of TCR beta CDR3 regions served to measure the amount of tumor-infiltrating lymphocytes and to compare repertoires between tumor and blood. Three intradermal dendritic cell vaccine injections were administered to patients at biweekly intervals in the arm below the axilla. To make the vaccine, monocyte-derived dendritic cells were cultured for six to eight days with IL-4 and GM-CSF and then pulsed overnight with autologous tumor lysate.

CDR1 and CDR2 were assigned from the germline V gene (reference sequence) as SGHNT and YYREEE. From cysteine to phenylalanine, the CDR3 is 14 amino acids long. Just CDR3 DNA is preserved here, 42 bases in frame from base 1. The trim is 4 bases for V and 2 bases for J, with a gap of 13 bases between the germline ends. What the authors observed across the whole study: TCR clonality showed no direct relationship with survival, which suggests that a diverse polyclonal response may matter. Longer time to progression and overall survival after dendritic cell vaccination were predicted by higher estimated pretreatment TIL content. The response model built on TCR overlap across three groups was characterized as speculative, with prospective validation still needed. The cohort was small and heterogeneous, few patients had complete blood and tumor sets, and even fewer had initial-recurrent tumor pairs.

The clonotype comes from a human donor with glioblastoma. Rearrangement joined TRBV5-4 to TRBJ2-7; TRBD2 is a possible D gene, resting on 6 matching bases. The sequenced sample was blood, obtained before dendritic cell vaccination. The CDR3 here reads CASSVVGGTYEQYF. The nucleotide sequence is TGTGCCAGCAGCGTGGTGGGGGGAACCTACGAGCAGTACTTC.